Listed below are T cell receptor beta chains from one sample, sequenced in a study of cytomegalovirus exposure and HLA in healthy donors. The repertoire was sequenced with immunoSEQ multiplex PCR; TCRdb's copy has only in-frame clones and lacks some. This sample has approximately 130,000 clones, with roughly 79% found just once. The sample comprised PBMCs. These receptors all come from a man under 40 in good health and CMV-seronegative. Both conserved end residues are part of each CDR3. A D gene is named only where the DNA matches it firmly. For some rows the clone size is stated as once, few or many, or as a class when expanded; others skip it.

clone size: NA; J gene: TRBJ2-5; D gene: NA; V gene: TRBV4-3; CDR3 DNA: TGCGCCAGCAGCCAAGATATAACTCACCAAGAGACCCAGTACTTC; CDR3 protein: CASSQDITHQETQYF
clone size: NA; J gene: TRBJ1-1; D gene: TRBD1; V gene: TRBV10-3; CDR3 DNA: TGTGCCATCAATACAGGGGCGGATACTGAAGCTTTCTTT; CDR3 protein: CAINTGADTEAFF
clone size: NA; J gene: TRBJ2-1; D gene: TRBD2; V gene: TRBV7-9; CDR3 DNA: TGTGCCAGCAGCTTAGCCCTAGCGGGAGGGAATGAGCAGTTCTTC; CDR3 protein: CASSLALAGGNEQFF
clone size: NA; J gene: TRBJ2-7; D gene: NA; V gene: TRBV4-3; CDR3 DNA: TGCGCCAGCAGCCAAGATATATCACAGGCCTACGAGCAGTACTTC; CDR3 protein: CASSQDISQAYEQYF
clone size: few; J gene: TRBJ2-7; D gene: TRBD2; V gene: TRBV29-1; CDR3 DNA: TGCAGCGTTGCAGGGCCCAACAGCGGGGTCTACGAGCAGTACTTC; CDR3 protein: CSVAGPNSGVYEQYF
clone size: NA; J gene: TRBJ1-5; D gene: NA; V gene: TRBV28; CDR3 DNA: TGTGCCAGCAGGGGGGGAAGCAATCAGCCCCAGCATTTT; CDR3 protein: CASRGGSNQPQHF
clone size: once; J gene: TRBJ1-4; D gene: TRBD1; V gene: TRBV4-1; CDR3 DNA: TGCGCCAGCAGCCGAGGGGACAGCGAACCTCTACGTGAAAAACTGTTTTTT; CDR3 protein: CASSRGDSEPLREKLFF
clone size: NA; J gene: TRBJ1-1; D gene: NA; V gene: TRBV7-2; CDR3 DNA: TGTGCCAGCAGCTTAGGGCCCCCTAGGCCGAACACTGAAGCTTTCTTT; CDR3 protein: CASSLGPPRPNTEAFF
clone size: NA; J gene: TRBJ1-2; D gene: NA; V gene: TRBV5-1; CDR3 DNA: TGCGCCAGCAGCTTGGAGCCGACAGACAACTATGGCTACACCTTC; CDR3 protein: CASSLEPTDNYGYTF
clone size: once; J gene: TRBJ2-3; D gene: TRBD2; V gene: TRBV20-1; CDR3 DNA: TGCAGTGCTACCGGGAGGGATACGCAGTATTTT; CDR3 protein: CSATGRDTQYF
clone size: NA; J gene: TRBJ2-7; D gene: NA; V gene: TRBV28; CDR3 DNA: TGTGCCAGTTCCCTGCAGGGGTCCAACGAGCAGTACTTC; CDR3 protein: CASSLQGSNEQYF
clone size: NA; J gene: TRBJ2-7; D gene: TRBD2; V gene: TRBV6-5; CDR3 DNA: TGTGCCAGCAGTTACTCGAGTAGCGGGGATTACGAGCAGTACTTC; CDR3 protein: CASSYSSSGDYEQYF
clone size: few; J gene: TRBJ2-7; D gene: TRBD1; V gene: TRBV6-1; CDR3 DNA: TGTGCCGGCCGGGACAGGCACTACGAGCAGTACTTC; CDR3 protein: CAGRDRHYEQYF
clone size: NA; J gene: TRBJ2-7; D gene: NA; V gene: TRBV7-2; CDR3 DNA: TGTGCCAGCAGCTTAGGCCCGGGACTCTCTAGGAGCGAGCAGTACTTC; CDR3 protein: CASSLGPGLSRSEQYF
clone size: NA; J gene: TRBJ1-5; D gene: TRBD1; V gene: TRBV6-1; CDR3 DNA: TGTGCCAGCAGTGATGGGACAGGGAGTCTCATATATCAGCCCCAGCATTTT; CDR3 protein: CASSDGTGSLIYQPQHF
clone size: NA; J gene: TRBJ2-1; D gene: NA; V gene: TRBV6-5; CDR3 DNA: TGTGCCAGCAGTCAGGGAAATGAGCAGTTCTTC; CDR3 protein: CASSQGNEQFF
clone size: few; J gene: TRBJ1-2; D gene: NA; V gene: TRBV27; CDR3 DNA: TGTGCCAGCAGTTTACGGTCGGGAGGGGTTGGCTACACCTTC; CDR3 protein: CASSLRSGGVGYTF
clone size: NA; J gene: TRBJ1-5; D gene: NA; V gene: TRBV5-6; CDR3 DNA: TGTGCCAGCAGCTTGGGGACACAGTCCACGCCCCAGCATTTT; CDR3 protein: CASSLGTQSTPQHF
clone size: few; J gene: TRBJ1-5; D gene: TRBD1; V gene: TRBV7-9; CDR3 DNA: TGTGCCAGCAGCTGGACAGGGGACATTCAGCCCCAGCATTTT; CDR3 protein: CASSWTGDIQPQHF
clone size: NA; J gene: TRBJ2-1; D gene: TRBD1; V gene: TRBV27; CDR3 DNA: TGTGCCAGCAGTTTCCTACCCGGACAGGCTACCTACAATGAGCAGTTCTTC; CDR3 protein: CASSFLPGQATYNEQFF